This entry lists 27 T cell receptor beta chains sequenced from one sample in a study of identical twins. From the 5' RACE reads, TCRdb called clonotypes with MiXCR, one entry per CDR3 protein. The sample includes 1,800,000 or so distinct CDR3 sequences, about 31% of them seen just once. Sequencing was performed on cord blood. These receptor sequences come from a newborn girl in good health.

The chain joins TRBV10-3 to TRBJ2-1; 12 bases line up with TRBD2. The germline CDR1 and CDR2 sequences are ENHRY and SYGVKD. J was trimmed by 10 bases and V by 6 bases; bases with no gene match: 10. The CDR3 is 15 residues long. CDR3 DNA: TGTGCCATCAGCACAGGGACTAGCGGGCATTGGGAGCAGTTCTTC. Amino acid sequence: CAISTGTSGHWEQFF.

Points on this clonotype: A much larger clone lies one base from this, so it may be a read error. The V gene is TRBV3-1, the J gene TRBJ2-5; D unclear. The J call may be mistaken, given a closer DNA end match to TRBJ2-7. From germline, CDR1 is LGHDT and CDR2 YNNKEL (reference sequence). This CDR3 is built from 12 residues. This CDR3 reads CAGSATFHEQYF. The DNA for the CDR3 is TGTGCCGGCAGCGCGACCTTTCACGAGCAGTACTTC.

The CDR3 spells CASSQDTARQLSTDTQYF. CDR3 coding DNA: TGCGCCAGCAGCCAAGATACCGCGCGGCAGCTTAGCACAGATACGCAGTATTTT. J is TRBJ2-3 and V is TRBV4-1; no firm D call. The CDR3 consists of 18 residues. The germline V gene has CDR1 MGHRA and CDR2 YSYEKL. With 0 bases removed from V and 0 bases from J, the gap between germline ends came to 16 bases.

This clonotype was observed a few times. This chain connects TRBV25-1 to TRBJ1-2; D gene ambiguous. The germline V gene has CDR1 MGHDK and CDR2 SYGVNS. This CDR3 is 14 amino acids long. V lost 2 bases to trimming and J lost 7 bases, with 14 bases between them. CDR3 sequence reads: CASSEEEIPGGYTF. In DNA form, the CDR3 reads TGTGCCAGCAGTGAAGAAGAGATTCCAGGTGGCTACACCTTC.

The V gene is TRBV12-3 or TRBV12-4, the J gene TRBJ2-4, with 8 bases lining up with TRBD1. The J call may not be correct, given that the DNA end is closer to TRBJ2-7. The CDR3 runs to 14 residues. CDR3 DNA sequence: TGTGCCAGCAGCCCCGGACAGGGATATGTCGAGCAGTACTTC. This gives the protein CASSPGQGYVEQYF.

In this sample, this clonotype turned up once. This rearrangement joins TRBV5-1 to TRBJ2-1; a possible D gene is TRBD1 (5 bases). The J call may be wrong; the DNA end is better matched by TRBJ2-7. The V gene's germline CDR1 is SGHRS and CDR2 YFSETQ. This CDR3 has 14 amino acids. CDR3 bases: TGCGCCAGCAGCTTGCGTCAGGGAAGGAATGAGCAGTACTTC. This gives the protein CASSLRQGRNEQYF.

The chain carries TRBV4-1 and TRBJ2-4, with TRBD1 identical over 9 bases. J gave up 1 base and V 1 base, and 5 bases lay outside the gene matches. The CDR3 is 17 amino acids. Germline CDR1 reads MGHRA; CDR2 reads YSYEKL. The CDR3 coding sequence is TGCGCCAGCAGCCAAGTGGGACAGGGATCGGCCAAAAACATTCAGTACTTC. The encoded protein is CASSQVGQGSAKNIQYF.

This chain connects TRBV12-3 or TRBV12-4 to TRBJ2-7; 7 bases line up with TRBD2. With V trimmed by 3 bases and J by 3 bases, 11 bases remained unmatched. The CDR3 length is 16 residues. Written as DNA, the CDR3 is TGTGCCAGCAGTTTTGGGGCGGGGGTAAGGGACTACGAGCAGTACTTC. Translation: CASSFGAGVRDYEQYF.

This clonotype was picked up a small number of times. This chain uses TRBV5-6 with TRBJ2-3, with D perhaps being TRBD1 or TRBD2 (5 bases each). Trimming cost V 0 bases and J 6 bases, with 11 bases left between them. Germline V CDR1 and CDR2: SGHDT, YYEEEE. The CDR3 loop spans 14 amino acids. CDR3 DNA sequence: TGTGCCAGCAGCTTGGCAGGGTGGAGGGATACGCAGTATTTT. Protein: CASSLAGWRDTQYF.

The chain recombines TRBV25-1 with TRBJ2-7; D is ambiguous. CDR1 and CDR2 (germline): MGHDK, SYGVNS. V gave up 3 bases and J gave up 3 bases, with 12 bases separating them. This CDR3 region has 14 residues. CDR3 nucleotide sequence: TGTGCCAGCAGTGACCCAGGCCCGATCTACGAGCAGTACTTC. It is translated as CASSDPGPIYEQYF.

This clonotype has a handful of counts. The chain couples TRBV6-1 to TRBJ2-1, with D uncertain. The CDR3 covers 13 residues. From germline, CDR1 is MNHNS and CDR2 SASEGT. The germline V and J ends were trimmed by 1 base and 7 bases, with 8 bases remaining between them. For the CDR3, the DNA is TGTGCCAGCAGTGAAGGGGTATGGAATGAGCAGTTCTTC. It encodes CASSEGVWNEQFF.

This clonotype came up many times. The genes are TRBV20-1 and TRBJ2-7; possibly TRBD2 for D (6 bases). The germline V gene encodes CDR1 DFQATT and CDR2 SNEGSKA (reference sequence). The CDR3 loop spans 12 amino acids. Trimming pared 3 bases from V and 0 bases from J, leaving 6 bases between. The CDR3 loop reads CSASGSSYEQYF. In DNA, the CDR3 is TGCAGTGCTAGCGGGAGCTCCTACGAGCAGTACTTC.

Comment on this clonotype: One end of the junction fails to match germline, which may point to a read error. The CDR3 loop reads CATSAPQAHSNQPQHF. The CDR3 nucleotides are TGTGCCACCAGTGCCCCGCAGGCTCATAGCAATCAGCCCCAACATTTT. The gene calls are TRBV24-1 and TRBJ1-5; D is unclear. CDR3 length: 16 residues. Per the germline V gene, CDR1 is KGHDR and CDR2 is SFDVKD.

This clonotype was observed a few times. This chain connects TRBV9 to TRBJ1-5; TRBD1 matches at 12 bases. The V and J ends lost 2 bases and 3 bases, in that order; junction bases with no gene match: 0. The CDR3 is made up of 15 amino acids. Germline V gene lookup returns CDR1 SGDLS and CDR2 YYNGEE. Here the CDR3 reads CASSVGQGANQPQHF. The CDR3 coding sequence is TGTGCCAGCAGCGTGGGACAGGGGGCCAATCAGCCCCAGCATTTT.

CDR3 in amino acids: CASSSPQGLAGDYEQFF. In DNA, the CDR3 is TGTGCCAGCAGCTCCCCCCAGGGACTAGCGGGGGATTATGAGCAGTTCTTC. The chain uses TRBV13 and TRBJ2-1; 14 nucleotides align to TRBD2. The germline CDR1 and CDR2 sequences are PRHDT and FYEKMQ (reference sequence). The CDR3 is 17 amino acids. The V and J ends lost 4 bases and 8 bases, in that order; junction bases with no gene match: 10.

This clonotype has only a few counts. The rearrangement uses TRBV7-8 and TRBJ2-3; D gene uncertain. The CDR3 has 15 residues. V lost 5 bases and J lost 2, with 14 bases in between. CDR1 SGHVS and CDR2 FQNEAQ come from the germline V gene. The CDR3 sequence is CASSQNYAFTDTQYF. CDR3 sequence (DNA): TGTGCCAGCAGCCAAAACTACGCTTTCACAGATACGCAGTATTTT.

This clonotype showed up just a few times. The rearrangement uses TRBV27 and TRBJ2-3, with TRBD2 matching over 11 bases. The trim removed 5 bases at V and 14 bases at J, leaving 12 bases unmatched. Germline CDR1 MNHEY, CDR2 SMNVEV (reference sequence). The CDR3 loop spans 14 amino acids. The DNA of the CDR3 is TGTGCCAGCAGTCCGAATATAGCGGGAGGGCGCGTGTATTTT. Encoded protein: CASSPNIAGGRVYF.

A few counts support this clonotype. The gene calls are TRBV12-3 or TRBV12-4 and TRBJ1-2; the D is unclear. This CDR3 is 13 amino acids long. The V end lost 3 bases, the J end lost 5 bases, and 10 bases lay between the germline ends. Here the CDR3 reads CASSFGEAYGYTF. The CDR3 nucleotides read TGTGCCAGCAGTTTTGGAGAGGCGTATGGCTACACCTTC.

This clonotype was picked up a small number of times. The chain employs TRBV5-5 and TRBJ2-7, with 7 bases identical to TRBD1. The V gene end was trimmed by 4 bases and the J gene end by 6 bases; junction bases not matched to a gene: 7. This CDR3 has 13 amino acids. Germline-derived CDR1 and CDR2 are SGHKS and YYEKEE (reference sequence). The CDR3 DNA reads as TGTGCCAGCAGCAGTCAAAACAGGGGCGAGCAGTACTTC. Its translation: CASSSQNRGEQYF.

This clonotype occurred a few times. This chain joins TRBV5-6 and TRBJ1-2, with D unresolved. The CDR3 length is 15 residues. Germline lookup yields CDR1 SGHDT and CDR2 YYEEEE. Trimming removed 4 bases from V and 8 bases from J, with 21 bases in between. The CDR3 protein is CASSLLLRTGWGYTF. The DNA for the CDR3 is TGTGCCAGCAGCCTCCTACTCCGGACCGGCTGGGGCTACACCTTC.

This clonotype came up a few times. The gene calls are TRBV20-1 and TRBJ1-5; no clear D. CDR3 length: 15 amino acids. V was trimmed by 3 bases and J by 5 bases, leaving 17 bases between them. The germline gives CDR1 DFQATT, CDR2 SNEGSKA (reference sequence). CDR3 loop: CSARRGEGSYQPQHF. The CDR3 DNA is TGCAGTGCTAGGCGGGGAGAAGGGAGCTATCAGCCCCAGCATTTT.

At least ten counts were recorded for this clonotype. This chain joins TRBV12-3 or TRBV12-4 and TRBJ2-7; 7 positions match TRBD2. CDR3 length: 14 residues. After removal of 3 bases from V and 2 bases from J, the junction contained 4 bases not matched to a gene. In nucleotides, the CDR3 is TGTGCCAGCAGTTTTAGCGGGTCCACCTACGAGCAGTACTTC. Translation gives CASSFSGSTYEQYF.

In the case of this clonotype: A much larger clonotype is one base distant, so this may be a read error. This chain connects TRBV3-1 to TRBJ2-2, with TRBD1 identical over 10 bases. J lost 4 bases, V lost 4 bases, and 3 bases had no gene match. This CDR3 is built from 15 residues. Germline values: CDR1 LGHDT, CDR2 YNNKEL (reference sequence). The CDR3 reads CASSRQGAITGELFF. CDR3 bases: TGTGCCAGCAGCCGACAGGGGGCGATCACCGGGGAGCTGTTTTTT.

This clonotype was seen once. This sequence joins TRBV10-2 and TRBJ1-5; D perhaps matches TRBD1 (6 bases). Germline CDR1 reads WSHSY; CDR2 reads SAAADI. Deletions cut 3 bases from V and 2 bases from J, with 14 bases between. CDR3 length: 16 residues. In DNA, the CDR3 is TGCGCCAGCAGTGAAGGGGGGGGCCTCGGCAATCAGCCCCAGCATTTT. Translated, it gives CASSEGGGLGNQPQHF.

This clonotype occurred a few times. The rearrangement joins TRBV2 to TRBJ2-2; 10 nucleotides align to TRBD2. Trimming at V came to 4 bases and at J to 6 bases, leaving 5 bases not matched to a gene. The CDR3 contains 15 residues. CDR1 is SNHLY, CDR2 FYNNEI, per germline. CDR3 coding DNA: TGTGCCAGCAGTGGGGGGACTAGCGTGTCCGGGGAGCTGTTTTTT. Translation: CASSGGTSVSGELFF.

The chain combines TRBV20-1 with TRBJ1-1; TRBD1 matches 7 bases. The V segment lost 4 bases and the J segment 6 bases; nucleotides outside the gene matches: 8. CDR3 length: 13 residues. Germline V gives CDR1 DFQATT, CDR2 SNEGSKA (reference sequence). The CDR3 is CSAIWGQTAEAFF. For the CDR3, the DNA is TGCAGTGCTATCTGGGGACAGACAGCTGAAGCTTTCTTT.

This clonotype was observed a few times. The chain links TRBV20-1 to TRBJ2-7, with 13 nucleotides matching TRBD2. The V and J ends lost 7 bases and 7 bases, in that order; junction bases with no gene match: 4. The CDR3 has 12 residues. Germline CDR1 is DFQATT and CDR2 is SNEGSKA (reference sequence). For the CDR3, the DNA is TGCAGTGGGACTAGCGGGAGCAATGAGCAGTACTTC. This translates into CSGTSGSNEQYF.